Listed here are 19 T cell receptor beta chains from one sample, sequenced in a study of CD8 T cells in ankylosing spondylitis. Via MiXCR, TCRdb re-called the 5' RACE reads, giving one row per CDR3 protein. Among 36,000 or so distinct CDR3 sequences listed, around 15% were seen once. Sequenced: synovial fluid, either unsorted or a sorted T cell fraction (not recorded which). These receptors were obtained from a male donor with ankylosing spondylitis.

This clonotype is judged medium-sized. The chain employs TRBV20-1 and TRBJ1-5; perhaps TRBD1 as D (5 bases). The germline gives CDR1 DFQATT, CDR2 SNEGSKA (reference sequence). V was trimmed by 2 bases and J by 5 bases, leaving 10 bases between them. The CDR3 has 13 residues. CDR3 DNA sequence: TGCAGTGCTAGACCAGGGTCCTATCAGCCCCAGCATTTT. Amino acids: CSARPGSYQPQHF.

This clonotype was detected a few times. The rearrangement uses TRBV6-1 and TRBJ1-1; D unclear. The germline V gene encodes CDR1 MNHNS and CDR2 SASEGT. The CDR3 runs to 13 residues. Trimming cost V 5 bases and J 4 bases, with 11 bases left between them. The CDR3 nucleotides are TGTGCCAGCAGTCTAGGGATTCCCACTGAAGCTTTCTTT. Its translation: CASSLGIPTEAFF.

This clonotype was detected a few times. V and J are TRBV4-3 and TRBJ1-4, with D tentatively TRBD1 (6 bases). V lost 2 bases and J lost 4, with 11 bases in between. Germline values: CDR1 LGHNA, CDR2 YSLEER. The CDR3 totals 15 residues. For the CDR3, the DNA is TGCGCCAGCAGCCAATTAGGGACATATAATGAAAAACTGTTTTTT. Translation: CASSQLGTYNEKLFF.

This clonotype was recorded at least ten times. The gene calls are TRBV4-2 and TRBJ2-2, with 7 bases aligning to TRBD2. Germline lookup yields CDR1 LGHNA and CDR2 YNFKEQ. This CDR3 is built from 14 residues. The V segment lost 2 bases and the J segment 3 bases; nucleotides outside the gene matches: 0. The chain's CDR3 is CASSQLADTGELFF. The CDR3 region has the DNA TGTGCCAGCAGCCAACTAGCGGACACCGGGGAGCTGTTTTTT.

This clonotype was counted ten times or more. The V gene is TRBV29-1, the J gene TRBJ2-7; the match to TRBD1 covers 10 bases. There are 13 residues in the CDR3. CDR1 and CDR2 from the germline V gene are SQVTM and ANQGSEA. V lost 6 bases, J lost 2 bases, and 4 bases stayed unmatched. In nucleotides, the CDR3 is TGCAGCGTAGGGACAGGGGAGCCCTACGAGCAGTACTTC. Its translation: CSVGTGEPYEQYF.

The chain employs TRBV5-8 and TRBJ2-5; D unclear. The V end was cut by 6 bases, the J end by 1 base, with 16 bases between. This CDR3 region has 15 residues. CDR1 is SGHTS and CDR2 is YDEGEE in the germline V gene. The CDR3 DNA reads as TGTGCCAGCACCCAAGCTTCTCGACTCCAAGAGACCCAGTACTTC. Its protein is CASTQASRLQETQYF. Combining the CDR3 with reference TRBV5-8 and TRBJ2-5 gives the whole variable domain EAGVTQSPTHLIKTRGQQATLRCSPISGHTSVYWYQQALGLGLQFLLWYDEGEERNRGNFPPRFSGRQFPNYSSELNVNALELEDSALYLCASTQASRLQETQYFGPGTRLLVL.

This clonotype was counted between two and nine times. The CDR3 bases are TGTGCCAGCAGTTTCTCCAGCGGATGGACCAATGAGCAGTTCTTC. Amino acids: CASSFSSGWTNEQFF. The chain links TRBV28 to TRBJ2-1, with D maybe TRBD2 (5 bases). The CDR3 is 15 amino acids. Trimming took off 3 bases at V and 6 bases at J, with 15 bases between the two ends. CDR1 is MDHEN, CDR2 SYDVKM, per germline.

This clonotype has just a few counts. This rearrangement joins TRBV12-3 or TRBV12-4 to TRBJ1-5, with TRBD1 as a possible D gene (5 bases). V was cut by 6 bases and J by 2 bases, with 17 bases left in between. The CDR3 loop spans 16 amino acids. In DNA, the CDR3 is TGTGCCAGCAGCCCTACAGGCCCCCGTGGCAATCAGCCCCAGCATTTT. Amino acids: CASSPTGPRGNQPQHF.

In DNA form, the CDR3 reads TGTGCCATCAGTGAGAACGTTTTCCGGAGGGACGAGCAGTACTTC. Protein: CAISENVFRRDEQYF. V and J are TRBV10-3 and TRBJ2-7, with a possible D match to TRBD2 (6 bases). The CDR3 loop spans 15 amino acids. Deletions cut 2 bases from V and 5 bases from J, with 16 bases between. Germline CDR1 ENHRY, CDR2 SYGVKD.

The chain joins TRBV5-1 to TRBJ1-5, with no clear D. The CDR3 length is 15 residues. Germline V gene data show CDR1 as SGHRS and CDR2 as YFSETQ. The V end was cut by 5 bases, the J end by 0 bases, with 12 bases between. The CDR3 sequence is CASREGWYSNQPQHF. CDR3 nucleotide sequence: TGCGCCAGCAGAGAGGGATGGTATAGCAATCAGCCCCAGCATTTT.

This clonotype has a handful of counts. This rearrangement joins TRBV7-2 to TRBJ2-2; maybe TRBD2 (5 bases). Trimming removed 3 bases from V and 1 base from J, with 6 bases in between. The germline V gene encodes CDR1 SGHTA and CDR2 FQGNSA. The CDR3 is 14 amino acids. The CDR3 nucleotides are TGTGCCAGCAGCTTCGGGGTGAACACCGGGGAGCTGTTTTTT. Translating gives CASSFGVNTGELFF.

There are a few counts of this clonotype. The genes are TRBV3-1 and TRBJ1-4; D remains unclear. The germline CDR1 and CDR2 sequences are LGHDT and YNNKEL (reference sequence). This CDR3 region has 17 residues. Between the trimmed V and J ends, which lost 5 bases and 2 bases, there was a span of 18 bases. Here the CDR3 reads CASSYRPQTYTNEKLFF. Written as DNA, the CDR3 is TGTGCCAGCAGCTATAGGCCTCAGACGTACACTAATGAAAAACTGTTTTTT. The complete variable domain, with remaining parts taken from reference TRBV3-1 and TRBJ1-4, reads DTAVSQTPKYLVTQMGNDKSIKCEQNLGHDTMYWYKQDSKKFLKIMFSYNNKELIINETVPNRFSPKSPDKAHLNLHINSLELGDSAVYFCASSYRPQTYTNEKLFFGSGTQLSVL.

The chain links TRBV6-1 to TRBJ1-1; TRBD1 aligns across 10 bases. V trimming: 6 bases; J trimming: 5 bases; junction bases outside the gene matches: 3. CDR3 length: 13 amino acids. Germline values: CDR1 MNHNS, CDR2 SASEGT. CDR3 residues: CASRWTGGTEAFF. CDR3 sequence (DNA): TGTGCCAGCAGATGGACAGGGGGGACTGAAGCTTTCTTT.

This chain links TRBV12-5 with TRBJ2-2, with no clear D. The CDR3 consists of 12 residues. Trimming stripped 3 bases from V and 10 bases from J, with 9 bases between. Germline V gene data show CDR1 as LGHNT and CDR2 as FRNRAP. CDR3 in DNA: TGTGCTAGTGGTTTTGGCCCCCTGGAGCTGTTTTTT. Its translation is CASGFGPLELFF.

This clonotype was seen a few times. This chain links TRBV4-3 with TRBJ2-7; TRBD2 aligns across 9 bases. The CDR3 covers 18 residues. The germline V gene encodes CDR1 LGHNA and CDR2 YSLEER. The V gene end was trimmed by 0 bases and the J gene end by 3 bases; junction bases not matched to a gene: 12. DNA for the CDR3: TGCGCCAGCAGCCAAGATCCGCAGGGCGGGAGGGCCATCTACGAGCAGTACTTC. Translating gives CASSQDPQGGRAIYEQYF.

There are many counts of this clonotype. The genes are TRBV12-3 or TRBV12-4 and TRBJ2-7; D may be TRBD1 or TRBD2 (5 bases each). CDR3 size: 15 residues. Trimming took 3 bases from V and 5 from J, leaving 17 bases between them. CDR3 bases: TGTGCCAGCAGTTTCACGTCGGCAGGGACCCACGAGCAGTACTTC. Protein: CASSFTSAGTHEQYF.

The chain uses TRBV6-1 and TRBJ2-2; TRBD1 matches 9 bases. J lost 6 bases, V lost 9 bases, and 5 bases had no gene match. This CDR3 region has 13 residues. Germline lookup yields CDR1 MNHNS and CDR2 SASEGT. CDR3 coding DNA: TGTGCCAGTCGGACAGGGGAGGCCGGGGAGCTGTTTTTT. Protein: CASRTGEAGELFF.

The rearrangement joins TRBV27 to TRBJ2-3; 11 bases are shared with TRBD2. Losses at the gene ends were 8 bases for V and 2 bases for J; bases not matched to a gene: 9. The length of the CDR3 is 16 residues. Germline V CDR1 and CDR2: MNHEY, SMNVEV (reference sequence). CDR3 protein: CASQTPGLAATDTQYF. The CDR3 nucleotides are TGTGCCAGCCAAACTCCGGGACTAGCGGCCACAGATACGCAGTATTTT.

The CDR3: CASSVDQRGGLQDTGELFF. CDR3 in DNA: TGTGCCAGCAGCGTAGACCAGCGGGGGGGCCTCCAGGACACCGGGGAGCTGTTTTTT. This chain links TRBV9 with TRBJ2-2; 10 positions agree with TRBD2. The V and J ends lost 0 bases and 3 bases, in that order; junction bases with no gene match: 11. The V gene's germline CDR1 is SGDLS and CDR2 YYNGEE. There are 19 residues in the CDR3.